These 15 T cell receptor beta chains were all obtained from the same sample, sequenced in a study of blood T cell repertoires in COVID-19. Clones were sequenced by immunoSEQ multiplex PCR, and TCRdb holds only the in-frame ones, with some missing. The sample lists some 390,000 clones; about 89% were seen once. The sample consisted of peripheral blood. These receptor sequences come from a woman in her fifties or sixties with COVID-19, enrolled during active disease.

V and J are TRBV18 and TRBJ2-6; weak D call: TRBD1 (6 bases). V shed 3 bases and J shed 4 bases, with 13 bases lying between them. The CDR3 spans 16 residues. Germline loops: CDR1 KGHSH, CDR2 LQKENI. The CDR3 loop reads CASSPNQGSGANVLTF. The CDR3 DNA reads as TGTGCCAGCTCACCCAATCAGGGGTCCGGGGCCAACGTCCTGACTTTC.

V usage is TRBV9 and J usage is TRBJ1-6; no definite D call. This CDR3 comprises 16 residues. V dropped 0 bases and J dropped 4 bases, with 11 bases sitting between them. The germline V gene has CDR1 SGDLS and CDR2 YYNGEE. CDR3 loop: CASSVGAGGYNSPLHF. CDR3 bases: TGTGCCAGCAGCGTAGGAGCAGGTGGATATAATTCACCCCTCCACTTT.

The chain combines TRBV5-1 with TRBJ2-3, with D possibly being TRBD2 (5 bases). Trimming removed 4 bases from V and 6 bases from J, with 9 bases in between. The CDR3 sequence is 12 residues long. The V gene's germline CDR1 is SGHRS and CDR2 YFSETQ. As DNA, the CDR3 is TGCGCCAGCAGCACGGACTGGGATACGCAGTATTTT. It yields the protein CASSTDWDTQYF.

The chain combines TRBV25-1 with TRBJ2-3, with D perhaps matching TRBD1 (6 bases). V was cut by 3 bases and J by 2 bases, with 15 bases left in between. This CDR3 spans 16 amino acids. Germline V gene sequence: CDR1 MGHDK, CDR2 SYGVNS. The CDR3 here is CASSETGGRITDTQYF. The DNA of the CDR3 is TGTGCCAGCAGTGAGACAGGTGGCCGTATCACAGATACGCAGTATTTT.

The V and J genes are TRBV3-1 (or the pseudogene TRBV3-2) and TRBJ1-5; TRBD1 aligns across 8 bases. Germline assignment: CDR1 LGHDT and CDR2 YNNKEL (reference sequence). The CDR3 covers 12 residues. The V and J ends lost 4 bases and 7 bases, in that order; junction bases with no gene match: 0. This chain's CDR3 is CASSRQGQPQHF. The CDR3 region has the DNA TGTGCCAGCAGCCGACAGGGGCAGCCCCAGCATTTT.

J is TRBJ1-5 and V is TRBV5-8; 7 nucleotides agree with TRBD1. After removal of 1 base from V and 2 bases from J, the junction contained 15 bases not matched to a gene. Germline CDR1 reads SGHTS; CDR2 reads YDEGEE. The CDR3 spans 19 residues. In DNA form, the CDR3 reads TGTGCCAGCAGCTTGTCTCTTACGGGACAGCCGATGCGCAATCAGCCCCAGCATTTT. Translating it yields CASSLSLTGQPMRNQPQHF. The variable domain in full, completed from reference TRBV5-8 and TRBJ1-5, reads EAGVTQSPTHLIKTRGQQATLRCSPISGHTSVYWYQQALGLGLQFLLWYDEGEERNRGNFPPRFSGRQFPNYSSELNVNALELEDSALYLCASSLSLTGQPMRNQPQHFGDGTRLSIL.

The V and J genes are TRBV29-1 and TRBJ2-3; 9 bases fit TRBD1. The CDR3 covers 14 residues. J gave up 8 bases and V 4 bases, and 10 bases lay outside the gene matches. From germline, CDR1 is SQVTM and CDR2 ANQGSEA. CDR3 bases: TGCAGCGTTGGGCGGGACAGGGTTGAGGGTACGCAGTATTTT. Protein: CSVGRDRVEGTQYF.

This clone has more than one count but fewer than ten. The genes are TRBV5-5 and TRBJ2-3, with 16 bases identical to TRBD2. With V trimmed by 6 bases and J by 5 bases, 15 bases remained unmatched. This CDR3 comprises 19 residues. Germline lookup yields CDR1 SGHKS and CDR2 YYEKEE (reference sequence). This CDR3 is CASNRGGGTSGGARDTQYF. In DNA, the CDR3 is TGTGCCAGCAACCGGGGCGGCGGGACTAGCGGGGGGGCCAGAGATACGCAGTATTTT.

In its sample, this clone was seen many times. The CDR3 region has the DNA TGTGCCAGCAGTGATTCCAGGGGGATCCACTACGAGCAGTACTTC. This gives the protein CASSDSRGIHYEQYF. V gene TRBV6-4 combines with J gene TRBJ2-7; 7 bases line up with TRBD1. The V segment lost 3 bases and the J segment 3 bases; nucleotides outside the gene matches: 8. Germline-derived CDR1 and CDR2 are MRHNA and SNTAGT. The CDR3 totals 15 residues.

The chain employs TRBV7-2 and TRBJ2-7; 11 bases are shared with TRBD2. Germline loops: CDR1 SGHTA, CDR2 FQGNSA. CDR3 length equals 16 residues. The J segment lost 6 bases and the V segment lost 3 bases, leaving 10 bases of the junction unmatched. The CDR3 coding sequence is TGTGCCAGCAGCTTCTCTTTAGCGGGGGGGCCAGGCGAGCAGTACTTC. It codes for CASSFSLAGGPGEQYF.

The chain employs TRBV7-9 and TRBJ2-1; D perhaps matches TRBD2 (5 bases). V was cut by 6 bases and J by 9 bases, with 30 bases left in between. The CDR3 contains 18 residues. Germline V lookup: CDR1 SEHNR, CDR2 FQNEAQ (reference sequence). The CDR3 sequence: CASRPSLGGPKIKGEQFF. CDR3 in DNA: TGTGCCAGCAGGCCAAGTTTAGGAGGCCCTAAAATCAAGGGTGAGCAGTTCTTC.

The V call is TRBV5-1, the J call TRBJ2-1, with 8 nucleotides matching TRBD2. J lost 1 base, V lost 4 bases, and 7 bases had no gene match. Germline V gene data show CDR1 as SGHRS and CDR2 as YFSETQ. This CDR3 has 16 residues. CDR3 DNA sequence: TGCGCCAGCAGCGGCAGTACGGGGGGGTCCTACAATGAGCAGTTCTTC. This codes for CASSGSTGGSYNEQFF.

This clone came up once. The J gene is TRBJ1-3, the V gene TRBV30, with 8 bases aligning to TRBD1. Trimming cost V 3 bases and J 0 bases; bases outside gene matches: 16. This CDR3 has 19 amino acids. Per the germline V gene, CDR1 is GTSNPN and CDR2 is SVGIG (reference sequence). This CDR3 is CAWRHWQGALTPSGNTIYF. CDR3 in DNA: TGTGCCTGGAGGCATTGGCAGGGGGCCCTAACCCCCTCTGGAAACACCATATATTTT.

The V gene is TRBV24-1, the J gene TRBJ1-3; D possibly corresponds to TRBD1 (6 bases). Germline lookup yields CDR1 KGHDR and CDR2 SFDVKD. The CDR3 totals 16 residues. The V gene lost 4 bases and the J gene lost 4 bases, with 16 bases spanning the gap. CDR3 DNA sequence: TGTGCCACCAGTGAACCGGACAGAGTTGGCGGAAACACCATATATTTT. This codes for CATSEPDRVGGNTIYF.

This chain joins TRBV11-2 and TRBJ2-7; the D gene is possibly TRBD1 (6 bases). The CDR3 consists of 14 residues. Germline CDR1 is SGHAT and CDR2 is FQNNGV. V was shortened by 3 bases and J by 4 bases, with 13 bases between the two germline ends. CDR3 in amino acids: CASSLGTGFYEQYF. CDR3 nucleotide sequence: TGTGCCAGCAGCTTGGGCACAGGGTTTTACGAGCAGTACTTC. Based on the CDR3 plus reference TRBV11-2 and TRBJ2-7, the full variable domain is EAGVAQSPRYKIIEKRQSVAFWCNPISGHATLYWYQQILGQGPKLLIQFQNNGVVDDSQLPKDRFSAERLKGVDSTLKIQPAKLEDSAVYLCASSLGTGFYEQYFGPGTRLTVT.